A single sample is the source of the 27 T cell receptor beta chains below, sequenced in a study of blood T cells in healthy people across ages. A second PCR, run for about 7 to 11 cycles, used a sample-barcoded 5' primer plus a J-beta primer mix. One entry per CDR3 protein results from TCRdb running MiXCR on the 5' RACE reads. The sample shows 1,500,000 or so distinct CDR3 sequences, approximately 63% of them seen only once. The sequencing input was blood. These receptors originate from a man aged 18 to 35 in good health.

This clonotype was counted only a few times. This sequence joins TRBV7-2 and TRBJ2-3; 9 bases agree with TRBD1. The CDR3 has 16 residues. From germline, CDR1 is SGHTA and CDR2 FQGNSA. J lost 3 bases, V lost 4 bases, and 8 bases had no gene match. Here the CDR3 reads CASSSNRGLGTDTQYF. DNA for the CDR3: TGTGCCAGCAGCTCGAACAGGGGGCTAGGGACAGATACGCAGTATTTT.

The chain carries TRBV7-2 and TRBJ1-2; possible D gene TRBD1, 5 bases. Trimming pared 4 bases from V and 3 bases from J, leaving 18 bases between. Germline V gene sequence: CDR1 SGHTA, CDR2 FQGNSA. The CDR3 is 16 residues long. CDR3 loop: CASSSPGALDHYGYTF. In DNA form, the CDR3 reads TGTGCCAGCAGCTCTCCCGGGGCATTGGATCACTATGGCTACACCTTC.

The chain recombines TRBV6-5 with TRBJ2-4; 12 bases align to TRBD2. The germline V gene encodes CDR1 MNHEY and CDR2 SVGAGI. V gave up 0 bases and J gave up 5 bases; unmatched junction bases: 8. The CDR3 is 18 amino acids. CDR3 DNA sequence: TGTGCCAGCAGTTACTCTTGGGAACTAGCGGGGGGACAAAACATTCAGTACTTC. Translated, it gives CASSYSWELAGGQNIQYF.

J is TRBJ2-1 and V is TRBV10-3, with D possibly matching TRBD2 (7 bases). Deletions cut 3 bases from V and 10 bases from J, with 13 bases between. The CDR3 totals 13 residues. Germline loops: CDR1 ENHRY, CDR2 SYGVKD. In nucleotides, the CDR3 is TGTGCCATCAGTGAAGGGGGGGGCGAGGAGCAGTTCTTC. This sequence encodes CAISEGGGEEQFF.

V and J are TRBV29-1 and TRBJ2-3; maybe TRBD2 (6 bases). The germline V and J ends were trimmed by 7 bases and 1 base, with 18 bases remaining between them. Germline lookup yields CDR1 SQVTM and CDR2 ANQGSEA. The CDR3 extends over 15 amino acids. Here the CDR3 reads CSALGGEVGTDTQYF. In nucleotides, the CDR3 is TGCAGCGCCCTCGGTGGGGAGGTCGGCACAGATACGCAGTATTTT.

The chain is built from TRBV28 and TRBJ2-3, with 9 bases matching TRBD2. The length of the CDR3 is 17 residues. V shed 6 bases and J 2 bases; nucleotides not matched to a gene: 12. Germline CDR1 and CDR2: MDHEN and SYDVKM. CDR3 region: CASSHVGSGGPTDTQYF. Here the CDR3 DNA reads TGTGCCAGCAGCCACGTGGGTAGCGGGGGCCCCACAGATACGCAGTATTTT. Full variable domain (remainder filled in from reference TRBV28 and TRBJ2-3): DVKVTQSSRYLVKRTGEKVFLECVQDMDHENMFWYRQDPGLGLRLIYFSYDVKMKEKGDIPEGYSVSREKKERFSLILESASTNQTSMYLCASSHVGSGGPTDTQYFGPGTRLTVL.

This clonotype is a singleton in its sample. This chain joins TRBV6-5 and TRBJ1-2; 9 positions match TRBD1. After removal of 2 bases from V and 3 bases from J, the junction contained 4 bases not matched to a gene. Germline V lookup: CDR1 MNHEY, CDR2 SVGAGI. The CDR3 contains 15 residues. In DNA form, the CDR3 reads TGTGCCAGCAGTTACAGTTGGACAGGGGACTATGGCTACACCTTC. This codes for CASSYSWTGDYGYTF.

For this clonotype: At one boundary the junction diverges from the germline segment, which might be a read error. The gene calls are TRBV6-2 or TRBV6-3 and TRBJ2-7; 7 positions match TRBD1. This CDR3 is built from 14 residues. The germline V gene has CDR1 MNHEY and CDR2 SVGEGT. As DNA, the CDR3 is TGTGCCCGCAGTGGGACAGCCTCCTCCTACGAGCAGTACTTC. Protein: CARSGTASSYEQYF.

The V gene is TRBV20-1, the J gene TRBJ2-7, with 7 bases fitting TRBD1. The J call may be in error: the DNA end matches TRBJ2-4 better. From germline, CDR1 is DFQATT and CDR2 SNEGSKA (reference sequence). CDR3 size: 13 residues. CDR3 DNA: TGCAGTGCTTATTTAGGGACAGAAAACATTCAGTACTTC. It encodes CSAYLGTENIQYF.

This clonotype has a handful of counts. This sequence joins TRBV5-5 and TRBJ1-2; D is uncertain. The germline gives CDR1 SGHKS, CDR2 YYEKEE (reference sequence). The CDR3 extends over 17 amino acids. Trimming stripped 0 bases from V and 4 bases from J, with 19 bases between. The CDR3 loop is CASSLEGGQELTYGYTF. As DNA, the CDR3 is TGTGCCAGCAGCTTGGAAGGTGGGCAGGAGCTAACCTATGGCTACACCTTC.

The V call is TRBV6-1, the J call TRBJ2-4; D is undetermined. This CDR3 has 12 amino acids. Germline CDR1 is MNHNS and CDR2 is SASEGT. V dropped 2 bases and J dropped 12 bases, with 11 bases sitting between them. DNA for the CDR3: TGTGCCAGCAGTGAACGAGGAAGGCGTCAGTACTTC. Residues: CASSERGRRQYF.

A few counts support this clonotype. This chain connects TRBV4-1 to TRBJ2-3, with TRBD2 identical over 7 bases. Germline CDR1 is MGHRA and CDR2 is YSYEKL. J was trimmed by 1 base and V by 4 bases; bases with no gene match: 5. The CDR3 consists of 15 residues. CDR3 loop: CASSREGRGTDTQYF. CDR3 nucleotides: TGCGCCAGCAGCCGGGAGGGGAGAGGCACAGATACGCAGTATTTT.

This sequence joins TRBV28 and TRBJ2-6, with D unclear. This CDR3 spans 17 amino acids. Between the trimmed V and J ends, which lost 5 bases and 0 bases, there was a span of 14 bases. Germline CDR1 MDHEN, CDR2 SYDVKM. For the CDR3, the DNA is TGTGCCAGCAGTACACCGTCGCGGTTCTCTGGGGCCAACGTCCTGACTTTC. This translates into CASSTPSRFSGANVLTF.

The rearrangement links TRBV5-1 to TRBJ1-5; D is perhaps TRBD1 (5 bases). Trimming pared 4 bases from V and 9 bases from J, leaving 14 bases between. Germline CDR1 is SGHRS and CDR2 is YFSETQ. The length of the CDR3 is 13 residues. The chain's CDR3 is CASSPGTAGPQHF. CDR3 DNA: TGCGCCAGCAGCCCCGGGACGGCCGGGCCCCAGCATTTT. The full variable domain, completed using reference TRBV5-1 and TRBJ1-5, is KAGVTQTPRYLIKTRGQQVTLSCSPISGHRSVSWYQQTPGQGLQFLFEYFSETQRNKGNFPGRFSGRQFSNSRSEMNVSTLELGDSALYLCASSPGTAGPQHFGDGTRLSIL.

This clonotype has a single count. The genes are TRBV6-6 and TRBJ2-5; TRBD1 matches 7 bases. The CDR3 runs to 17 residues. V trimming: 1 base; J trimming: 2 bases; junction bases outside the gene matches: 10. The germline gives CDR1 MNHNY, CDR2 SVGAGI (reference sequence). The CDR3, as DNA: TGTGCCAGCAGTTACTTCTTCCCCGGGACAGAACAAGAGACCCAGTACTTC. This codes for CASSYFFPGTEQETQYF.

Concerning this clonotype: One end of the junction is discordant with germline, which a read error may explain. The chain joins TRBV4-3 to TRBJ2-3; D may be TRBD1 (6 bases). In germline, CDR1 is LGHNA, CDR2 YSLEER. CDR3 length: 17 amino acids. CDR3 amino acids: CASSQVRGHLSTNTQYF. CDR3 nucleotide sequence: TGCGCCAGCAGCCAAGTTAGGGGACATCTTTCCACAAATACGCAGTATTTT.

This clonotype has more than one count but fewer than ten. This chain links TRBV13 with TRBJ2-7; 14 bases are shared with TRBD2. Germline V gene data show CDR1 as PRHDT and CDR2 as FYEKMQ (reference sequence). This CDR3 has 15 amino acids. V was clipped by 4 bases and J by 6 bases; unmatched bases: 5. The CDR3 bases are TGTGCCAGCAGCTCCGGGACTAGCGGGAGTGTCGAGCAGTACTTC. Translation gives CASSSGTSGSVEQYF.

CDR3 residues: CASRDPFAELFF. CDR3 sequence (DNA): TGTGCCAGCAGGGACCCATTTGCGGAGCTGTTTTTT. This rearrangement joins TRBV12-3 or TRBV12-4 to TRBJ2-2; D gene ambiguous. This CDR3 contains 12 residues. V was trimmed by 6 bases and J by 10 bases, leaving 12 bases between them.

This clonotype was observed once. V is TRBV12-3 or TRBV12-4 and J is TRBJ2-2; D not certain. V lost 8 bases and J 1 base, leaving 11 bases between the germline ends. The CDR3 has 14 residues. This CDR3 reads CASCRRENTGELFF. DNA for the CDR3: TGTGCCAGCTGCCGTAGGGAGAACACCGGGGAGCTGTTTTTT.

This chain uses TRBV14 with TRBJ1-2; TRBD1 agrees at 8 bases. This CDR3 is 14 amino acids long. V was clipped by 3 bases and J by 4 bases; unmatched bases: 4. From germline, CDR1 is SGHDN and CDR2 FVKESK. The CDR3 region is CASSQTGVGYGYTF. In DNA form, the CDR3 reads TGTGCCAGCAGCCAGACAGGGGTGGGCTATGGCTACACCTTC.

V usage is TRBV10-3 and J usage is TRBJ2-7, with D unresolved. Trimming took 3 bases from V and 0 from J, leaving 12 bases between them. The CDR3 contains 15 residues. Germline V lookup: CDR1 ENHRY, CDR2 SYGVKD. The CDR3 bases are TGTGCCATCAGTGAACCCGAGACACTCTCCTACGAGCAGTACTTC. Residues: CAISEPETLSYEQYF.

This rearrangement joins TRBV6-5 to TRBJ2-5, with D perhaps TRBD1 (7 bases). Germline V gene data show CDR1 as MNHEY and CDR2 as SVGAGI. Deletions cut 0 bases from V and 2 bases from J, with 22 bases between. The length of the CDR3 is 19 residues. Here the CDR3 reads CASSYSPPAGGLKQETQYF. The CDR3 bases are TGTGCCAGCAGTTACTCTCCCCCAGCAGGGGGGCTTAAGCAAGAGACCCAGTACTTC.

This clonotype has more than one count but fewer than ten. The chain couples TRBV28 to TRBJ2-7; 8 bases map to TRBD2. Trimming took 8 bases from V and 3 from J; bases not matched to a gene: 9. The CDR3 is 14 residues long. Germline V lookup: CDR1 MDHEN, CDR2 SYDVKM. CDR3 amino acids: CASGIAGLVYEQYF. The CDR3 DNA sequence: TGTGCCAGCGGGATAGCGGGACTAGTCTACGAGCAGTACTTC.

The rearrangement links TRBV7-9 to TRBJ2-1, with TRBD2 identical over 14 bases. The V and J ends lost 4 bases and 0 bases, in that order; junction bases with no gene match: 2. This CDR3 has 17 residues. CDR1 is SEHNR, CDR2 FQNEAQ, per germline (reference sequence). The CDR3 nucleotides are TGTGCCAGCAGCTCGACTAGCGGGGGGGCCTCCTACAATGAGCAGTTCTTC. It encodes CASSSTSGGASYNEQFF.

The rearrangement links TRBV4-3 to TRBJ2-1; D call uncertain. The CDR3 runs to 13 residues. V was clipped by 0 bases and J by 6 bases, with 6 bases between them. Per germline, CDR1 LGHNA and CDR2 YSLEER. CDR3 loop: CASSQDPINEQFF. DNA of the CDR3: TGCGCCAGCAGCCAAGATCCCATCAATGAGCAGTTCTTC.

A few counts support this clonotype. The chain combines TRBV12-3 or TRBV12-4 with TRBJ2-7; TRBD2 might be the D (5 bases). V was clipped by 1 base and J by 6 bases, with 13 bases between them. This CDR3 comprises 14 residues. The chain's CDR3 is CASSLVHQRGEQYF. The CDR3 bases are TGTGCCAGCAGTTTAGTTCACCAACGGGGCGAGCAGTACTTC.

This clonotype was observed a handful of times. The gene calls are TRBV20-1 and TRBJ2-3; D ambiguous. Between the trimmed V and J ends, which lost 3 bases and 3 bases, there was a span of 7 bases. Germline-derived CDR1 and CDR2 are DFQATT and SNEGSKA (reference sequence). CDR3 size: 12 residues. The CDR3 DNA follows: TGCAGTGCTAGTCGTCAGACAGATACGCAGTATTTT. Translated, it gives CSASRQTDTQYF.